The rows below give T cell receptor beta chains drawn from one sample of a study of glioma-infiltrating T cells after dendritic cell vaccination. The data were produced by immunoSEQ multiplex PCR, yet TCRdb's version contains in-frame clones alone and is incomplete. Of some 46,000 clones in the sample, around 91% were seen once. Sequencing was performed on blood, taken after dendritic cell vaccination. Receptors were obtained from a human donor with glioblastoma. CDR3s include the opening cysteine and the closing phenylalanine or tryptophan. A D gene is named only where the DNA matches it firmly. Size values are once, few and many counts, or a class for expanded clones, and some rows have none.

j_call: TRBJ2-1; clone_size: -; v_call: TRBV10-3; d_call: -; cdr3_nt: TGTGCCATCAGTGTAGCGACCGAGCAGTTCTTC; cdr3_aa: CAISVATEQFF
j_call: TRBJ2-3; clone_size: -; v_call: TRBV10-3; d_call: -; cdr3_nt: TGTGCCATCTCGGCGGCAGATACGCAGTATTTT; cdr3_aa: CAISAADTQYF
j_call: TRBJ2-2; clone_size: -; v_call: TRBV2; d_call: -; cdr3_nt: TGTGCCAGCAGTCAGAATCTGGGGAGAACCGGGGAGCTGTTTTTT; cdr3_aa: CASSQNLGRTGELFF
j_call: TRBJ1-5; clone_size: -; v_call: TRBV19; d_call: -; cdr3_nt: TGTGCCAGTAGTCAAGGGGGTACCAATCAGCCCCAGCATTTT; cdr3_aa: CASSQGGTNQPQHF
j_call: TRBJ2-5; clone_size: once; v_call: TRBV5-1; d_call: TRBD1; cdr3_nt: TGCGCCAGCAGCCCCGGACAGGGCGGGGAGACCCAGTACTTC; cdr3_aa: CASSPGQGGETQYF
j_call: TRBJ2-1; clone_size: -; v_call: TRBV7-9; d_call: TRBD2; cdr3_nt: TGTGCCATTCTTCCTAGCGGGAGTTACAATGAGCAGTTCTTC; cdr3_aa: CAILPSGSYNEQFF
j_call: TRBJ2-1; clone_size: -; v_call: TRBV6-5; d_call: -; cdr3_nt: TGTGCCAGCAGTTATACTTCCTACAATGAGCAGTTCTTC; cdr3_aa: CASSYTSYNEQFF
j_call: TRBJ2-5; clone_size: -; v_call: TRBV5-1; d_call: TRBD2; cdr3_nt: TGCGCCAGCAGCTCCCCAGGGACTAGCAAAGAGACCCAGTACTTC; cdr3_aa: CASSSPGTSKETQYF
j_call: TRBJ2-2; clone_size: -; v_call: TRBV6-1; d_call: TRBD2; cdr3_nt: TGTGCCAGCAGGCTAGCGGGAGGCGGGGAGCTGTTTTTT; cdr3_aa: CASRLAGGGELFF
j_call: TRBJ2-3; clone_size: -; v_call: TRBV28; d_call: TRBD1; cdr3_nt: TGTGCCAGCAGTCCAGGGGGCGCGGGCACAGATACGCAGTATTTT; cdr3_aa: CASSPGGAGTDTQYF
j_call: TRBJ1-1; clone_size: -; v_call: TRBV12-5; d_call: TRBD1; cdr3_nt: TGTGCTAGTAAACCAGACAGGGTCTACACTGAAGCTTTCTTT; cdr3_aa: CASKPDRVYTEAFF
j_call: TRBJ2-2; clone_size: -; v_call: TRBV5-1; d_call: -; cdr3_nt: TGCGCCAGCAGCTCTTGGGGGCAAAAGACCGGGGAGCTGTTTTTT; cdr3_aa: CASSSWGQKTGELFF
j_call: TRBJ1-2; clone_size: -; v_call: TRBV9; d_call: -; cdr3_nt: TGTGCCAGCAGCGTAGCTACGGGAGCGGGCTACACCTTC; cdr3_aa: CASSVATGAGYTF
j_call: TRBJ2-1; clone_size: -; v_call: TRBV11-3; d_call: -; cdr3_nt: TGTGCCAGCAGCTGGGGGGGCGATGAGCAGTTCTTC; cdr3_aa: CASSWGGDEQFF
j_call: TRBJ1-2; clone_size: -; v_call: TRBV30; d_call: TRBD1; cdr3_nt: TGTGCCTGCAGACAGGGATCGAACTATGGCTACACCTTC; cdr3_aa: CACRQGSNYGYTF
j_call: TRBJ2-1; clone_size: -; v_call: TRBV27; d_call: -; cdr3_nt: TGTGCCAGCAGTTTGTCGCAGGGTTTGTACAATGAGCAGTTCTTC; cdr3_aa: CASSLSQGLYNEQFF
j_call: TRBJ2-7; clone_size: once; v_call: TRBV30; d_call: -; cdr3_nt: TGTGCCTGGAGTGGTATTAGCTCCTACGAGCAGTACTTC; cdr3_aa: CAWSGISSYEQYF
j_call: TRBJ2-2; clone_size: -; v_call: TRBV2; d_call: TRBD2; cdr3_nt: TGTGCCAGCTCTCCCCCTAGCGGGAGCCTATCTAACACCGGGGAGCTGTTTTTT; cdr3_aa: CASSPPSGSLSNTGELFF
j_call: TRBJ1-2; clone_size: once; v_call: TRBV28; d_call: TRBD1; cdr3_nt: TGTGCCAGCAGTTTATCGGGACAGGGGCCCTATGGCTACACCTTC; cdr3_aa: CASSLSGQGPYGYTF
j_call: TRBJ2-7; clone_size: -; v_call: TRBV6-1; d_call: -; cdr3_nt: TGTGCCAGCACGTCACGAGGATCCACCTACGAGCAGTACTTC; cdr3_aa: CASTSRGSTYEQYF
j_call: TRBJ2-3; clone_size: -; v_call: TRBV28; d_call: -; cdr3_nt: TGTGCCAGCAAAGGCGGAGGAGATACAGATACGCAGTATTTT; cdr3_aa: CASKGGGDTDTQYF
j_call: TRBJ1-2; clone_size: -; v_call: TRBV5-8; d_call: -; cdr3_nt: TGTGCCAGCAGCTTGGTCACGCGAGATGGCTACACCTTC; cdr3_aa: CASSLVTRDGYTF